The clone carrying this TCR beta chain was counted between two and nine times. Trimming left V 2 bases short and J 5 bases short, with 11 bases between. Germline CDR1 reads PRHDT; CDR2 reads FYEKMQ (reference sequence). The CDR3 covers 14 residues. Per the authors' pipeline: Amplified reference gene primers provided the basis for estimating nucleated cell counts. Assay used: immunoSEQ multiplex PCR; TCRdb lists only in-frame clones, some missing. V, J and clone size are taken as reported in that table, and D and trimming were inferred from the DNA itself. In the table there are fewer than 250,000 clones, roughly 90% of which are singletons. Enrolled through a virtual design, the participants were between about 18 and 100 years of age and came from approximately 25 US areas. Participant-given clinical history determined each cohort assignment. These data belong to a study of blood T cell repertoires in COVID-19. Study context: Sources were T cells, B-cell-depleted T cells, or PBMCs; the material itself was cDNA or gDNA.

The TCR comes from a woman under 30 who had recovered from COVID-19. V and J are TRBV13 and TRBJ2-3, with D possibly TRBD1 on 5 matching bases. The sample was PBMCs or T cells enriched from blood (not recorded which). The CDR3: CASSLQGVRDTQYF. In DNA, the CDR3 is TGTGCCAGCAGCTTACAGGGTGTCAGAGATACGCAGTATTTT.